Shown below are 30 T cell receptor beta chains from a single sample sequenced in a study of blood T cell repertoires in COVID-19. Measured with immunoSEQ multiplex PCR; TCRdb has only the in-frame clones, and not every one. The table lists approximately 280,000 clones, approximately 78% of them singletons. Input material: PBMCs or T cells enriched from blood (not recorded which). These receptors originate from a man in his forties who had been exposed to COVID-19.

V usage is TRBV30 and J usage is TRBJ1-2, with TRBD1 identical over 7 bases. Germline V CDR1 and CDR2: GTSNPN, SVGIG (reference sequence). J gave up 3 bases and V 2 bases, and 3 bases lay outside the gene matches. The CDR3 spans 13 residues. DNA for the CDR3: TGTGCCTGGAGTCGGACAGGATACTATGGCTACACCTTC. This encodes CAWSRTGYYGYTF.

This sequence joins TRBV5-1 and TRBJ2-7; 11 bases agree with TRBD1. This CDR3 comprises 14 residues. Germline trimming cut 4 bases from V and 3 bases from J; bases unmatched to any gene: 3. Germline V lookup: CDR1 SGHRS, CDR2 YFSETQ. CDR3 nucleotides: TGCGCCAGCAGCAAGGGACAGGGGGTCTACGAGCAGTACTTC. Protein: CASSKGQGVYEQYF.

The chain combines TRBV30 with TRBJ2-7; D is unclear. This CDR3 has 13 residues. V gave up 3 bases and J gave up 3 bases, with 12 bases separating them. Germline lookup yields CDR1 GTSNPN and CDR2 SVGIG (reference sequence). This CDR3 is CAWRKDIHYEQYF. The CDR3 DNA reads as TGTGCCTGGAGGAAAGACATCCACTACGAGCAGTACTTC.

The chain has TRBV4-1 and TRBJ1-4; D is perhaps TRBD1 (6 bases). Germline V gives CDR1 MGHRA, CDR2 YSYEKL. V gave up 0 bases and J gave up 8 bases, with 16 bases separating them. The CDR3 consists of 16 residues. This chain's CDR3 is CASSQEGFQGTEKLFF. The DNA of the CDR3 is TGCGCCAGCAGCCAAGAGGGGTTCCAGGGGACCGAAAAACTGTTTTTT.

The chain uses TRBV19 and TRBJ2-1, with D perhaps matching TRBD2 (5 bases). CDR1 and CDR2 from the germline V gene are LNHDA and SQIVND (reference sequence). Trimming pared 10 bases from V and 3 bases from J, leaving 16 bases between. This CDR3 is 14 amino acids long. CDR3: CATPPAENYNEQFF. CDR3 bases: TGTGCCACCCCCCCAGCGGAAAACTACAATGAGCAGTTCTTC.

This clone has only one observation. The chain combines TRBV4-1 with TRBJ1-3; TRBD1 agrees at 9 bases. With 1 base clipped from V and 2 bases from J, the junction kept 9 bases outside the gene matches. The germline CDR1 and CDR2 sequences are MGHRA and YSYEKL. The CDR3 totals 18 residues. The CDR3 bases are TGCGCCAGCAGCCAAGGGGCGAAGGGGACAGGGACTGGAAACACCATATATTTT. Its translation is CASSQGAKGTGTGNTIYF.

Notes on this clone: At the DNA level, this CDR3 is encoded by other sequences in the same sample as well. The V gene is TRBV29-1, the J gene TRBJ2-1; 7 nucleotides line up with TRBD2. This CDR3 has 10 amino acids. The germline gives CDR1 SQVTM, CDR2 ANQGSEA. V trimming: 5 bases; J trimming: 9 bases; junction bases outside the gene matches: 1. CDR3 loop: CSVRLAEQFF. CDR3 in DNA: TGCAGCGTTCGACTAGCTGAGCAGTTCTTC.

The rearrangement uses TRBV9 and TRBJ1-6; no reliable D call. The germline CDR1 and CDR2 sequences are SGDLS and YYNGEE. This CDR3 spans 16 amino acids. V was pared by 0 bases and J by 5 bases, with 12 bases between. In DNA, the CDR3 is TGTGCCAGCAGCGTAGGGGGAGATCATAATAATTCACCCCTCCACTTT. Residues: CASSVGGDHNNSPLHF.

V is TRBV3-1 (or the pseudogene TRBV3-2) and J is TRBJ2-1, with TRBD2 as a possible D gene (6 bases). The CDR3 runs to 12 residues. V was cut by 3 bases and J by 9 bases, with 9 bases left in between. Looked up from germline, CDR1 is LGHDT and CDR2 is YNNKEL (reference sequence). CDR3 protein: CASSQTSIEQFF. The CDR3 region has the DNA TGTGCCAGCAGCCAGACTAGTATTGAGCAGTTCTTC.

This clone was detected a few times. The V and J genes are TRBV11-2 and TRBJ2-1; 8 nucleotides align to TRBD1. The CDR3 has 15 residues. V shed 2 bases, J shed 5 bases, and the junction held 5 bases outside the gene matches. Germline-derived CDR1 and CDR2 are SGHAT and FQNNGV. The CDR3 coding sequence is TGTGCCAGCAGCTTAATGACAGGGGTCCACAATGAGCAGTTCTTC. Translated, it gives CASSLMTGVHNEQFF.

This clone was detected a few times. J is TRBJ1-2 and V is TRBV18; 7 positions match TRBD1. The CDR3 sequence is 17 residues long. Germline CDR1 and CDR2: KGHSH and LQKENI. V lost 1 base and J lost 5; bases outside the gene matches: 13. The CDR3 bases are TGTGCCAGCTCACCACGCACCCAGGGGGAAACTCTTTATGGCTACACCTTC. Its translation is CASSPRTQGETLYGYTF. Filled out from reference TRBV18 and TRBJ1-2, the complete variable domain reads NAGVMQNPRHLVRRRGQEARLRCSPMKGHSHVYWYRQLPEEGLKFMVYLQKENIIDESGMPKERFSAEFPKEGPSILRIQQVVRGDSAAYFCASSPRTQGETLYGYTFGSGTRLTVV.

The CDR3 region has the DNA TGTGCCAGCAGCCGAAGCGGGAGGGCCTCCGAGCAGTACTTC. Residues: CASSRSGRASEQYF. This chain uses TRBV27 with TRBJ2-7, with 10 bases identical to TRBD2. CDR1 is MNHEY and CDR2 is SMNVEV in the germline V gene (reference sequence). This CDR3 has 14 amino acids. V trimming: 6 bases; J trimming: 6 bases; junction bases outside the gene matches: 8.

The V and J genes are TRBV15 and TRBJ1-1; D possibly corresponds to TRBD1 (5 bases). Germline V gene data show CDR1 as LNHNV and CDR2 as YYDKDF (reference sequence). The CDR3 is made up of 16 amino acids. Trimming removed 0 bases at V and 7 bases at J, with 18 bases between. The CDR3 region has the DNA TGTGCCACCAGCAGAGACGGGGGAACGGACAAAAGTGAAGCTTTCTTT. Translating gives CATSRDGGTDKSEAFF.

The rearrangement uses TRBV7-9 and TRBJ1-2; D uncertain. Trimming removed 2 bases at V and 0 bases at J, with 13 bases between. Germline-derived CDR1 and CDR2 are SEHNR and FQNEAQ (reference sequence). CDR3 length equals 16 residues. The CDR3 spells CASSLSGSLANYGYTF. CDR3 coding DNA: TGTGCCAGCAGCTTATCAGGCTCATTAGCTAACTATGGCTACACCTTC.

The CDR3 DNA is TGCGCCAGCAGGATAACGGCGGACTATGGCTACACCTTC. Translated: CASRITADYGYTF. This chain connects TRBV5-1 to TRBJ1-2, with unresolved D. Germline V CDR1 and CDR2: SGHRS, YFSETQ. The CDR3 sequence is 13 residues long. The germline V and J ends were trimmed by 5 bases and 3 bases, with 11 bases remaining between them.

The genes are TRBV24-1 and TRBJ2-7; D might be TRBD1 (5 bases). Trimming pared 2 bases from V and 1 base from J, leaving 14 bases between. CDR1 is KGHDR and CDR2 is SFDVKD in the germline V gene. The CDR3 has 16 amino acids. The CDR3 sequence: CATSDSRQTNSYEQYF. CDR3 in DNA: TGTGCCACCAGTGATTCAAGACAGACGAATTCCTACGAGCAGTACTTC.

In DNA form, the CDR3 reads TGTGCCAGCAGCCAAGACGAACCTAGCGGGAGGAAACCCTCTAGCACAGATACGCAGTATTTT. Protein product: CASSQDEPSGRKPSSTDTQYF. V gene TRBV4-2 combines with J gene TRBJ2-3, with 11 nucleotides matching TRBD2. The CDR3 is 21 amino acids. J lost 0 bases, V lost 0 bases, and 14 bases had no gene match. Germline CDR1 and CDR2: LGHNA and YNFKEQ.

The CDR3 coding sequence is TGTGCCAGCTCACCACCTAGAGGGTACCAGACCGGGGAGCTGTTTTTT. Amino acids: CASSPPRGYQTGELFF. This chain connects TRBV18 to TRBJ2-2, with a tentative D call TRBD2 (5 bases). The CDR3 runs 16 residues. The germline V and J ends were trimmed by 0 bases and 5 bases, with 13 bases remaining between them. Per the germline V gene, CDR1 is KGHSH and CDR2 is LQKENI. Based on the CDR3 plus reference TRBV18 and TRBJ2-2, the full variable domain is NAGVMQNPRHLVRRRGQEARLRCSPMKGHSHVYWYRQLPEEGLKFMVYLQKENIIDESGMPKERFSAEFPKEGPSILRIQQVVRGDSAAYFCASSPPRGYQTGELFFGEGSRLTVL.

The genes are TRBV5-1 and TRBJ2-1; 8 positions match TRBD2. Looked up from germline, CDR1 is SGHRS and CDR2 is YFSETQ. The CDR3 runs 15 residues. The V and J ends lost 0 bases and 9 bases, in that order; junction bases with no gene match: 8. The CDR3 here is CASSLDSGTRGEQFF. Here the CDR3 DNA reads TGCGCCAGCAGCTTGGATAGCGGGACTAGGGGTGAGCAGTTCTTC. Full variable domain (outside the CDR3, taken from reference TRBV5-1 and TRBJ2-1): KAGVTQTPRYLIKTRGQQVTLSCSPISGHRSVSWYQQTPGQGLQFLFEYFSETQRNKGNFPGRFSGRQFSNSRSEMNVSTLELGDSALYLCASSLDSGTRGEQFFGPGTRLTVL.

The V gene is TRBV28, the J gene TRBJ2-7; D not resolved. Germline-derived CDR1 and CDR2 are MDHEN and SYDVKM. V was clipped by 7 bases and J by 3 bases, with 22 bases between them. CDR3 length: 16 residues. The CDR3 nucleotides are TGTGCCAGCACCGGTTTGAGGCAACGAGGCTACTACGAGCAGTACTTC. It translates to CASTGLRQRGYYEQYF.

The sample holds a few counts of this clone. The V and J genes are TRBV14 and TRBJ2-5; 8 positions match TRBD2. The germline V gene encodes CDR1 SGHDN and CDR2 FVKESK. J was trimmed by 1 base and V by 1 base; bases with no gene match: 8. This CDR3 region has 17 residues. The CDR3 loop is CASSQGLAGHSQETQYF. CDR3 nucleotides: TGTGCCAGCAGCCAAGGGCTAGCGGGTCACTCCCAAGAGACCCAGTACTTC.

The rearrangement joins TRBV27 to TRBJ2-7; D perhaps matches TRBD2 (6 bases). This CDR3 comprises 15 residues. Germline-derived CDR1 and CDR2 are MNHEY and SMNVEV (reference sequence). Trimming left V 11 bases short and J 6 bases short, with 26 bases between. CDR3 nucleotides: TGTGCCCGCCCGGAGGGATCGACCTTTTGTCGCGAGCAGTACTTC. This codes for CARPEGSTFCREQYF.

This sequence joins TRBV6-6 and TRBJ2-7; D unclear. Germline CDR1 is MNHNY and CDR2 is SVGAGI (reference sequence). The ends were cut back, 0 bases at V and 6 bases at J, with 6 bases in the middle. This CDR3 comprises 12 residues. CDR3 sequence (DNA): TGTGCCAGCAGTTACTCGCGGAGCGAGCAGTACTTC. Residues: CASSYSRSEQYF.

This clone was detected only once. V is TRBV11-2 and J is TRBJ1-1; TRBD1 agrees at 7 bases. V lost 1 base, J lost 5 bases, and 4 bases stayed unmatched. This CDR3 is built from 14 residues. In germline, CDR1 is SGHAT, CDR2 FQNNGV. In DNA, the CDR3 is TGTGCCAGCAGCTTAGGTCTACAGGGGACTGAAGCTTTCTTT. Encoded protein: CASSLGLQGTEAFF. Filled out from reference TRBV11-2 and TRBJ1-1, the complete variable domain reads EAGVAQSPRYKIIEKRQSVAFWCNPISGHATLYWYQQILGQGPKLLIQFQNNGVVDDSQLPKDRFSAERLKGVDSTLKIQPAKLEDSAVYLCASSLGLQGTEAFFGQGTRLTVV.

The CDR3, as DNA: TGTGCCAGCAGCTTCTGGGCAAGAGATACGCAGTATTTT. Its protein is CASSFWARDTQYF. This rearrangement joins TRBV7-2 to TRBJ2-3; D gene uncertain. The CDR3 runs 13 residues. Trimming left V 3 bases short and J 5 bases short, with 9 bases between. CDR1 and CDR2 (germline): SGHTA, FQGNSA.

V gene TRBV29-1 combines with J gene TRBJ1-2, with D possibly matching TRBD1 (5 bases). The CDR3 has 12 amino acids. The V and J ends lost 1 base and 5 bases respectively, with 8 bases between them. Germline CDR1 reads SQVTM; CDR2 reads ANQGSEA. The CDR3 region is CSVEGDRYGYTF. CDR3 coding DNA: TGCAGCGTTGAAGGCGACAGATATGGCTACACCTTC.

The chain carries TRBV5-1 and TRBJ2-7; 10 bases are a match to TRBD2. CDR1 and CDR2 (germline): SGHRS, YFSETQ. The V gene end was trimmed by 1 base and the J gene end by 7 bases; junction bases not matched to a gene: 5. The CDR3 has 14 residues. The CDR3 protein is CASSLLAGVEEQYF. The DNA of the CDR3 is TGCGCCAGCAGCTTGCTAGCGGGAGTTGAAGAGCAGTACTTC.

The chain links TRBV30 to TRBJ1-1; weak D call: TRBD1 (5 bases). The germline V gene encodes CDR1 GTSNPN and CDR2 SVGIG (reference sequence). This CDR3 region has 11 residues. V lost 8 bases and J 0 bases, leaving 7 bases between the germline ends. DNA of the CDR3: TGTGCCGGAGGGGTGAACACTGAAGCTTTCTTT. It codes for CAGGVNTEAFF. Full variable domain (outside the CDR3, taken from reference TRBV30 and TRBJ1-1): SQTIHQWPATLVQPVGSPLSLECTVEGTSNPNLYWYRQAAGRGLQLLFYSVGIGQISSEVPQNLSASRPQDRQFILSSKKLLLSDSGFYLCAGGVNTEAFFGQGTRLTVV.

This CDR3 reads CASSLTGVDQPQHF. CDR3 bases: TGCGCCAGCAGCTTGACAGGGGTGGATCAGCCCCAGCATTTT. The rearrangement links TRBV5-1 to TRBJ1-5; 7 bases match TRBD1. This CDR3 spans 14 amino acids. V gave up 1 base and J gave up 5 bases; unmatched junction bases: 3. CDR1 is SGHRS and CDR2 is YFSETQ in the germline V gene.

Written as DNA, the CDR3 is TGCACCAGCAGCCAAGATTCAGGGAGCACAGATACGCAGTATTTT. Residues: CTSSQDSGSTDTQYF. The chain combines TRBV1 with TRBJ2-3; the D segment call TRBD1 is taken from the table without a DNA check. TRBV1 is annotated as a pseudogene. The CDR3 loop spans 15 amino acids.